The 23 T cell receptor beta chains below were found in one sample sequenced in a study of blood T cell repertoires in COVID-19. The data were produced by immunoSEQ multiplex PCR, yet TCRdb's version contains in-frame clones alone and is incomplete. The table has 350,000 to 450,000 clones, around 89% seen once; the top ten hold 0.95% to 1.5%. The sequenced sample was peripheral blood. The receptors stem from a man aged 40-49 years with acute or convalescent COVID-19.

V gene TRBV9 combines with J gene TRBJ2-1; D is perhaps TRBD2 (5 bases). The ends were cut back, 4 bases at V and 3 bases at J, with 11 bases in the middle. The CDR3 length is 14 residues. Germline V gene lookup returns CDR1 SGDLS and CDR2 YYNGEE. For the CDR3, the DNA is TGTGCCAGCAGCCCACTAGGTAACTACAATGAGCAGTTCTTC. Translated: CASSPLGNYNEQFF.

V usage is TRBV10-3 and J usage is TRBJ1-2; possible D gene TRBD1, 5 bases. In germline, CDR1 is ENHRY, CDR2 SYGVKD. The ends were cut back, 6 bases at V and 3 bases at J, with 14 bases in the middle. The CDR3 consists of 14 residues. CDR3 coding DNA: TGTGCCATCAGGCCCAGGGAGGGCGACTATGGCTACACCTTC. It yields the protein CAIRPREGDYGYTF.

CDR3 bases: TGCAGCGTTGAAGGGAGCTATGGCTACACCTTC. It is translated as CSVEGSYGYTF. The chain combines TRBV29-1 with TRBJ1-2; D not resolved. Germline CDR1 reads SQVTM; CDR2 reads ANQGSEA. Trimming pared 1 base from V and 4 bases from J, leaving 4 bases between. The CDR3 sequence is 11 residues long.

V is TRBV3-1 (or the pseudogene TRBV3-2) and J is TRBJ1-3, with a tentative D call TRBD1 (6 bases). The CDR3 spans 15 residues. Per the germline V gene, CDR1 is LGHDT and CDR2 is YNNKEL (reference sequence). Trimming pared 2 bases from V and 4 bases from J, leaving 12 bases between. The CDR3 loop is CASSQPTGTGNTIYF. CDR3 DNA sequence: TGTGCCAGCAGCCAACCTACAGGGACAGGAAACACCATATATTTT.

The chain uses TRBV6-5 and TRBJ2-1; TRBD2 matches 9 bases. Germline V gene data show CDR1 as MNHEY and CDR2 as SVGAGI. The CDR3 is made up of 14 amino acids. V dropped 5 bases and J dropped 9; count of bases not matched to a gene: 8. DNA of the CDR3: TGTGCCAGCAGTCGCGGCGGGAGGGCGTCTGAGCAGTTCTTC. Its protein product is CASSRGGRASEQFF.

The rearrangement uses TRBV3-1 (or the pseudogene TRBV3-2) and TRBJ2-2; 11 nucleotides agree with TRBD1. Germline CDR1 is LGHDT and CDR2 is YNNKEL (reference sequence). V trimming: 0 bases; J trimming: 5 bases; junction bases outside the gene matches: 8. The CDR3 has 18 residues. CDR3 loop: CASSQDGTGGFVTGELFF. The CDR3 coding sequence is TGTGCCAGCAGCCAAGATGGGACAGGGGGATTTGTGACCGGGGAGCTGTTTTTT.

The gene calls are TRBV6-1 and TRBJ2-7; 11 nucleotides match TRBD2. V lost 4 bases to trimming and J lost 5 bases; unmatched junction nucleotides: 16. The CDR3 totals 18 residues. Germline V lookup: CDR1 MNHNS, CDR2 SASEGT. Written as DNA, the CDR3 is TGTGCCAGCAGTGGGGAGACTAGCGGGGTTCGATTGGCTGACGAGCAGTACTTC. This gives the protein CASSGETSGVRLADEQYF.

Remarks on this clone: Different DNA sequences within this sample yield the same CDR3. The gene calls are TRBV9 and TRBJ2-2; 7 positions agree with TRBD1. This CDR3 region has 13 residues. The trim removed 3 bases at V and 6 bases at J, leaving 2 bases unmatched. CDR1 is SGDLS, CDR2 YYNGEE, per germline. The CDR3 coding sequence is TGTGCCAGCAGCGCCACAGGGGCCGGGGAGCTGTTTTTT. This codes for CASSATGAGELFF.

The CDR3 nucleotides are TGTGCCAGCAGCGGACCGGGACAGGGGGCATTCGGCGGGAGCGAGATAACGCAGTATTTT. It translates to CASSGPGQGAFGGSEITQYF. The V call is TRBV9, the J call TRBJ2-3; 12 bases map to TRBD1. Germline V gives CDR1 SGDLS, CDR2 YYNGEE. The CDR3 has 20 amino acids. With 3 bases clipped from V and 9 bases from J, the junction kept 23 bases outside the gene matches.

This chain connects TRBV18 to TRBJ2-6; tentative D call: TRBD2 (5 bases). This CDR3 spans 20 amino acids. Per germline, CDR1 KGHSH and CDR2 LQKENI. V lost 3 bases and J 0 bases, leaving 21 bases between the germline ends. This CDR3 reads CASSPMARTGSRSGANVLTF. The CDR3 region has the DNA TGTGCCAGCTCACCGATGGCCAGGACGGGATCCCGCTCTGGGGCCAACGTCCTGACTTTC.

This clone has just one count. The rearrangement uses TRBV4-3 and TRBJ1-1; D is perhaps TRBD1 (5 bases). The CDR3 is made up of 17 amino acids. From germline, CDR1 is LGHNA and CDR2 YSLEER. The V and J ends lost 1 base and 1 base respectively, with 16 bases between them. CDR3 in amino acids: CASSQGPLQGPNTEAFF. In DNA, the CDR3 is TGCGCCAGCAGCCAAGGGCCCCTCCAGGGCCCGAACACTGAAGCTTTCTTT.

In its sample, this clone was seen a few times. The gene calls are TRBV7-3 and TRBJ2-7, with D hard to call. CDR1 SGHTA and CDR2 FQGTGA come from the germline V gene. With 1 base removed from V and 5 bases from J, the gap between germline ends came to 9 bases. This CDR3 has 13 residues. The CDR3 here is CASSLNGQDEQYF. CDR3 coding DNA: TGTGCCAGCAGCTTAAATGGGCAGGACGAGCAGTACTTC.

The chain employs TRBV30 and TRBJ1-6, with 9 bases identical to TRBD1. CDR1 and CDR2 from the germline V gene are GTSNPN and SVGIG (reference sequence). Losses at the gene ends were 3 bases for V and 5 bases for J; bases not matched to a gene: 2. CDR3 length: 14 residues. CDR3 DNA: TGTGCCTGGAGGACAGGGGGTAATAATTCACCCCTCCACTTT. Its protein product is CAWRTGGNNSPLHF.

The rearrangement links TRBV7-2 to TRBJ2-7, with D uncertain. The V gene lost 5 bases and the J gene lost 3 bases, with 17 bases spanning the gap. The CDR3 totals 15 residues. Germline CDR1 and CDR2: SGHTA and FQGNSA. The CDR3 DNA reads as TGTGCCAGCAGCCCAAACCCCAGTTCATACTACGAGCAGTACTTC. Translating it yields CASSPNPSSYYEQYF. Full variable domain (rest looked up from reference TRBV7-2 and TRBJ2-7): GAGVSQSPSNKVTEKGKDVELRCDPISGHTALYWYRQSLGQGLEFLIYFQGNSAPDKSGLPSDRFSAERTGGSVSTLTIQRTQQEDSAVYLCASSPNPSSYYEQYFGPGTRLTVT.

This CDR3 is CASSGGAGAQETQYF. The DNA of the CDR3 is TGTGCCAGCAGCGGCGGCGCGGGGGCTCAAGAGACCCAGTACTTC. The rearrangement joins TRBV2 to TRBJ2-5, with D perhaps matching TRBD2 (7 bases). Trimming took 6 bases from V and 2 from J, leaving 16 bases between them. The length of the CDR3 is 15 residues. Germline assignment: CDR1 SNHLY and CDR2 FYNNEI. Combining the CDR3 with reference TRBV2 and TRBJ2-5 gives the whole variable domain EPEVTQTPSHQVTQMGQEVILRCVPISNHLYFYWYRQILGQKVEFLVSFYNNEISEKSEIFDDQFSVERPDGSNFTLKIRSTKLEDSAMYFCASSGGAGAQETQYFGPGTRLLVL.

This chain joins TRBV27 and TRBJ2-5; weak D call: TRBD1 (6 bases). V lost 4 bases to trimming and J lost 5 bases, with 17 bases between them. The germline gives CDR1 MNHEY, CDR2 SMNVEV (reference sequence). The CDR3 has 15 amino acids. This CDR3 is CASSWGLGGDETQYF. Here the CDR3 DNA reads TGTGCCAGCAGTTGGGGGTTAGGGGGAGATGAGACCCAGTACTTC.

This chain links TRBV5-1 with TRBJ2-3; D possibly corresponds to TRBD2 (5 bases). CDR1 and CDR2 from the germline V gene are SGHRS and YFSETQ. CDR3 length: 15 amino acids. The germline V and J ends were trimmed by 3 bases and 0 bases, with 11 bases remaining between them. The CDR3: CASSYRLYSTDTQYF. DNA for the CDR3: TGCGCCAGCAGCTACCGACTATATAGCACAGATACGCAGTATTTT.

The rearrangement uses TRBV5-4 and TRBJ2-5, with 9 bases fitting TRBD2. This CDR3 has 15 amino acids. V lost 1 base to trimming and J lost 6 bases; unmatched junction nucleotides: 7. Germline V lookup: CDR1 SGHNT, CDR2 YYREEE (reference sequence). CDR3 DNA sequence: TGTGCCAGCAGCTTGTCAGCGGGGGGCGGACAGACCCAGTACTTC. This encodes CASSLSAGGGQTQYF.

The rearrangement links TRBV27 to TRBJ2-2; 11 nucleotides align to TRBD2. V was clipped by 5 bases and J by 5 bases; unmatched bases: 19. Germline-derived CDR1 and CDR2 are MNHEY and SMNVEV (reference sequence). The CDR3 has 20 residues. CDR3 sequence: CASSRATLAGGLPRTGELFF. DNA for the CDR3: TGTGCCAGCAGTCGGGCCACCCTAGCGGGAGGACTCCCGAGGACCGGGGAGCTGTTTTTT.

V usage is TRBV28 and J usage is TRBJ2-7, with a weak D call TRBD1 (6 bases). The CDR3 covers 14 residues. Germline V gene sequence: CDR1 MDHEN, CDR2 SYDVKM. Trimming took 7 bases from V and 4 from J, leaving 17 bases between them. The CDR3 DNA reads as TGTGCCAGCACAACAAAAGGACAGTCTTACGAGCAGTACTTC. This codes for CASTTKGQSYEQYF. Combining the CDR3 with reference TRBV28 and TRBJ2-7 gives the whole variable domain DVKVTQSSRYLVKRTGEKVFLECVQDMDHENMFWYRQDPGLGLRLIYFSYDVKMKEKGDIPEGYSVSREKKERFSLILESASTNQTSMYLCASTTKGQSYEQYFGPGTRLTVT.

V is TRBV5-1 and J is TRBJ2-7, with 8 bases lining up with TRBD1. J lost 3 bases, V lost 4 bases, and 3 bases had no gene match. Looked up from germline, CDR1 is SGHRS and CDR2 is YFSETQ. The CDR3 covers 13 residues. This CDR3 reads CASSLQGVYEQYF. The CDR3 nucleotides are TGCGCCAGCAGCCTACAGGGGGTCTACGAGCAGTACTTC.

The chain employs TRBV5-1 and TRBJ1-6; 8 positions agree with TRBD1. The germline V gene has CDR1 SGHRS and CDR2 YFSETQ. The V and J ends lost 4 bases and 9 bases, in that order; junction bases with no gene match: 12. This CDR3 is 16 amino acids long. The CDR3 DNA follows: TGCGCCAGCAGCGGACAACCGGGACAGGTCTTTTCACCCCTCCACTTT. Amino acids: CASSGQPGQVFSPLHF.

The genes are TRBV19 and TRBJ2-7; maybe TRBD1 (5 bases). CDR1 is LNHDA and CDR2 is SQIVND in the germline V gene (reference sequence). Trimming shortened V by 3 bases and J by 2 bases, and 26 bases separated the two germline ends. The CDR3 runs to 19 residues. In DNA form, the CDR3 reads TGTGCCAGTAGTATTTTGTTTAGGGGTCGCACCTTTTCCCCCTACGAGCAGTACTTC. It translates to CASSILFRGRTFSPYEQYF.